One sample yielded the 2 T cell receptor beta chains listed below, sequenced in a study of tissue T cells after allogeneic stem cell transplantation. Sequencing was performed with immunoSEQ multiplex PCR; in TCRdb, only in-frame clones are kept and a portion is missing. This table has under 2,500 clones, less than 55% appearing once. Time point specified: mouse harvest day 14 after allogeneic transplant. Tail vein injection delivered 10^7 T-cell-depleted bone marrow cells and 10^6 splenic CD5+ T cells. The sequenced material came from liver tissue. These receptor sequences come from a female BALB/c mouse given C57BL/6 T cells with graft-versus-host disease after an allogeneic hematopoietic cell transplant.

Worth noting for this clone: Gene names are mouse gene names. The read ends 1 residue early relative to the CDR3; the germline J gene fills the gap. The chain carries TRBV3 and TRBJ1-1, with 7 bases fitting TRBD1. The V segment lost 1 base and the J segment 1 base; nucleotides outside the gene matches: 0. The CDR3 consists of 14 residues. Germline V gene sequence: CDR1 SNHLY, CDR2 FYNGKV (reference sequence). The CDR3 sequence is CASSLGTGNTEVFF. CDR3 DNA (partial): TGTGCCAGCAGCTTAGGGACAGGGAACACAGAAGTCTTC.

With regard to this clone: Gene names are the mouse ones. The sequenced part of the CDR3 DNA is TGTGCCTGGTGGGACAGCCAAGACACCCAGTAC. It is translated as CAWWDSQDTQY. The whole CDR3 reads CAWWDSQDTQYF. The chain is built from TRBV31 and TRBJ2-5; 7 bases line up with TRBD1. Read sequence stops 1 residue before the CDR3 end, and the germline J gene provides the missing end. Germline loops: CDR1 GKSSPN, CDR2 SITVG. The CDR3 has 12 residues. J was trimmed by 2 bases and V by 5 bases; bases with no gene match: 1.